This is a list of T cell receptor beta chains from one sample in a study of vaccination effects on CD4 cells after COVID-19. Their antigen targets remain unknown. Clones were read by immunoSEQ multiplex PCR, and TCRdb kept only the in-frame ones, dropping some. The table has about 45,000 clones, roughly 65% seen once. The sample here was CD4+ T cells from PBMCs cultured with a peptide pool, taken before COVID-19 vaccination. These receptors were taken from a human donor who had a prior SARS-CoV-2 infection. CDR3s include the opening cysteine and the closing phenylalanine or tryptophan. The D gene is left open where the match is weak. Size is omitted from some rows. Given values are once, few, many or a class for expanded clones.

CDR3aa: CASSLDGTANEQFF; CDR3nt: TGTGCCAGCAGCTTAGATGGGACAGCCAATGAGCAGTTCTTC; j_gene: TRBJ2-1; d_gene: TRBD1; abundance: once; v_gene: TRBV11-3
CDR3aa: CSGRGGRGTGELFF; CDR3nt: TGCAGCGGTCGTGGAGGGAGAGGGACCGGGGAGCTGTTTTTT; j_gene: TRBJ2-2; d_gene: NA; abundance: NA; v_gene: TRBV29-1
CDR3aa: CASSPRLAGGGADTQYF; CDR3nt: TGTGCCAGCAGCCCCAGACTAGCGGGAGGGGGAGCAGATACGCAGTATTTT; j_gene: TRBJ2-3; d_gene: TRBD2; abundance: NA; v_gene: TRBV4-2
CDR3aa: CASNLAGGLSSYNEQFF; CDR3nt: TGTGCCAGTAATCTAGCGGGAGGGTTAAGCTCCTACAATGAGCAGTTCTTC; j_gene: TRBJ2-1; d_gene: TRBD2; abundance: NA; v_gene: TRBV19
CDR3aa: CASATGPTYNEQFF; CDR3nt: TGTGCCAGTGCGACAGGTCCGACCTACAATGAGCAGTTCTTC; j_gene: TRBJ2-1; d_gene: NA; abundance: NA; v_gene: TRBV19
CDR3aa: CASSPDGATLGYTF; CDR3nt: TGCGCCAGCAGCCCGGACGGAGCGACATTAGGCTACACCTTC; j_gene: TRBJ1-2; d_gene: NA; abundance: NA; v_gene: TRBV5-1
CDR3aa: CASTTIGGNTEAFF; CDR3nt: TGTGCCAGCACAACAATTGGGGGGAACACTGAAGCTTTCTTT; j_gene: TRBJ1-1; d_gene: NA; abundance: few; v_gene: TRBV19
CDR3aa: CASSYGGETSEQFF; CDR3nt: TGTGCCAGCAGTTACGGGGGCGAGACAAGTGAGCAGTTCTTC; j_gene: TRBJ2-1; d_gene: NA; abundance: NA; v_gene: TRBV6-2/TRBV6-3
CDR3aa: CASSPGRQSNTEAFF; CDR3nt: TGTGCCAGCAGCCCCGGGAGACAGTCGAACACTGAAGCTTTCTTT; j_gene: TRBJ1-1; d_gene: NA; abundance: NA; v_gene: TRBV5-4
CDR3aa: CATSDIRTGGNEQFF; CDR3nt: TGTGCCACCAGTGATATCAGGACAGGGGGGAATGAGCAGTTCTTC; j_gene: TRBJ2-1; d_gene: TRBD1; abundance: NA; v_gene: TRBV24-1
CDR3aa: CAWRAGQINYGYTF; CDR3nt: TGTGCCTGGAGAGCGGGGCAGATTAACTATGGCTACACCTTC; j_gene: TRBJ1-2; d_gene: NA; abundance: NA; v_gene: TRBV30
CDR3aa: CASKRGGTNEKLFF; CDR3nt: TGTGCCAGCAAGAGGGGCGGAACTAATGAAAAACTGTTTTTT; j_gene: TRBJ1-4; d_gene: NA; abundance: NA; v_gene: TRBV2
CDR3aa: CASSLVGTSGPDTQYF; CDR3nt: TGCGCCAGCAGCTTGGTGGGGACTAGCGGCCCAGATACGCAGTATTTT; j_gene: TRBJ2-3; d_gene: TRBD2; abundance: NA; v_gene: TRBV5-1
CDR3aa: CASSTGGRNSPLHF; CDR3nt: TGTGCCAGTTCAACAGGGGGTCGGAATTCACCCCTCCACTTT; j_gene: TRBJ1-6; d_gene: TRBD1; abundance: NA; v_gene: TRBV19
CDR3aa: CASSTLAGGRGELFF; CDR3nt: TGTGCCAGCAGTACCTTAGCGGGGGGCCGCGGGGAGCTGTTTTTT; j_gene: TRBJ2-2; d_gene: TRBD2; abundance: few; v_gene: TRBV2
CDR3aa: CASSLVGLKWDEQYF; CDR3nt: TGTGCCAGCAGCTTAGTCGGCCTAAAATGGGACGAGCAGTACTTC; j_gene: TRBJ2-7; d_gene: NA; abundance: NA; v_gene: TRBV7-8
CDR3aa: CATSDRRQGAFGEQYF; CDR3nt: TGTGCCACCAGTGACCGCCGACAGGGGGCGTTCGGCGAGCAGTACTTC; j_gene: TRBJ2-7; d_gene: TRBD1; abundance: NA; v_gene: TRBV24-1
CDR3aa: CASSPGVNYGYTF; CDR3nt: TGCGCCAGCTCCCCGGGGGTTAACTATGGCTACACCTTC; j_gene: TRBJ1-2; d_gene: NA; abundance: NA; v_gene: TRBV5-1
CDR3aa: CASSLVESSYNEQFF; CDR3nt: TGCGCCAGCAGCTTGGTGGAGAGCTCCTACAATGAGCAGTTCTTC; j_gene: TRBJ2-1; d_gene: NA; abundance: NA; v_gene: TRBV5-1
CDR3aa: CASSTSQGGIDTQYF; CDR3nt: TGTGCCAGCAGTACATCACAGGGAGGGATAGATACGCAGTATTTT; j_gene: TRBJ2-3; d_gene: NA; abundance: NA; v_gene: TRBV6-5
CDR3aa: CASSSRTPEKLFF; CDR3nt: TGTGCCAGCAGCTCCAGAACCCCCGAAAAACTGTTTTTT; j_gene: TRBJ1-4; d_gene: NA; abundance: NA; v_gene: TRBV28
CDR3aa: CASSARTTGGETQYF; CDR3nt: TGTGCCAGCAGCGCGAGAACGACAGGGGGCGAGACCCAGTACTTC; j_gene: TRBJ2-5; d_gene: TRBD1; abundance: NA; v_gene: TRBV13
CDR3aa: CASSQRGTSTPYEQYF; CDR3nt: TGTGCCAGCAGCCAACGAGGGACTAGCACACCTTACGAGCAGTACTTC; j_gene: TRBJ2-7; d_gene: TRBD2; abundance: NA; v_gene: TRBV4-2
CDR3aa: CASSSFRGIGVSVLTF; CDR3nt: TGTGCCAGCAGCTCTTTTAGAGGAATTGGAGTTTCCGTCCTGACTTTC; j_gene: TRBJ2-6; d_gene: NA; abundance: NA; v_gene: TRBV7-9
CDR3aa: CASSLTSGSTDTQYF; CDR3nt: TGTGCCAGCAGCTTAACTTCCGGGAGCACAGATACGCAGTATTTT; j_gene: TRBJ2-3; d_gene: NA; abundance: once; v_gene: TRBV7-3
CDR3aa: CASSSRQGGNSPLHF; CDR3nt: TGTGCCAGCAGCTCGCGACAGGGGGGGAATTCACCCCTCCACTTT; j_gene: TRBJ1-6; d_gene: TRBD1; abundance: NA; v_gene: TRBV11-3
CDR3aa: CASSSGGSNYGYTF; CDR3nt: TGTGCCAGCAGCTCAGGGGGCTCTAACTATGGCTACACCTTC; j_gene: TRBJ1-2; d_gene: TRBD1; abundance: NA; v_gene: TRBV11-3
CDR3aa: CSVYRDGYTF; CDR3nt: TGCAGCGTGTACAGGGACGGCTACACCTTC; j_gene: TRBJ1-2; d_gene: NA; abundance: NA; v_gene: TRBV29-1
CDR3aa: CASSQETGGSYNEQFF; CDR3nt: TGCGCCAGCAGCCAAGAAACAGGGGGGTCCTACAATGAGCAGTTCTTC; j_gene: TRBJ2-1; d_gene: TRBD1; abundance: few; v_gene: TRBV4-3
CDR3aa: CASTPPRYGGYTF; CDR3nt: TGTGCCAGTACCCCCCCGAGATATGGGGGCTACACCTTC; j_gene: TRBJ1-2; d_gene: NA; abundance: NA; v_gene: TRBV19
CDR3aa: CASSYGQAGYNEQFF; CDR3nt: TGTGCCAGCAGTTACGGGCAGGCGGGATACAATGAGCAGTTCTTC; j_gene: TRBJ2-1; d_gene: NA; abundance: NA; v_gene: TRBV6-5
CDR3aa: CASSLNVMYEQFF; CDR3nt: TGTGCCAGCAGCTTAAATGTTATGTATGAGCAGTTCTTC; j_gene: TRBJ2-1; d_gene: NA; abundance: NA; v_gene: TRBV11-3
CDR3aa: CAWGVGGALSEQYF; CDR3nt: TGTGCCTGGGGGGTCGGGGGGGCTCTGAGCGAGCAGTACTTC; j_gene: TRBJ2-7; d_gene: TRBD2; abundance: NA; v_gene: TRBV30
CDR3aa: CAWSSQREGGRTDTQYF; CDR3nt: TGTGCCTGGAGTTCCCAGCGGGAAGGGGGGCGGACAGATACGCAGTATTTT; j_gene: TRBJ2-3; d_gene: NA; abundance: NA; v_gene: TRBV30
CDR3aa: CASSGLSSYNSPLHF; CDR3nt: TGTGCCAGCAGTGGTCTGAGCTCCTATAATTCACCCCTCCACTTT; j_gene: TRBJ1-6; d_gene: NA; abundance: few; v_gene: TRBV2
CDR3aa: CASRRYILSYEQYF; CDR3nt: TGTGCCAGCAGGCGATACATCCTTTCCTACGAGCAGTACTTC; j_gene: TRBJ2-7; d_gene: NA; abundance: NA; v_gene: TRBV6-5
CDR3aa: CASSEGGQGIYGYTF; CDR3nt: TGTGCCAGCAGTGAAGGGGGACAGGGGATCTATGGCTACACCTTC; j_gene: TRBJ1-2; d_gene: TRBD1; abundance: once; v_gene: TRBV2
CDR3aa: CASTEWVGTEAFF; CDR3nt: TGTGCCAGCACGGAATGGGTGGGCACTGAAGCTTTCTTT; j_gene: TRBJ1-1; d_gene: NA; abundance: NA; v_gene: TRBV11-3
CDR3aa: CASSSTYRTDNEQFF; CDR3nt: TGTGCCAGCAGTTCGACATATCGGACAGACAATGAGCAGTTCTTC; j_gene: TRBJ2-1; d_gene: NA; abundance: NA; v_gene: TRBV6-5
CDR3aa: CASSVVVVGNTEAFF; CDR3nt: TGTGCCAGCAGCGTAGTGGTAGTAGGGAACACTGAAGCTTTCTTT; j_gene: TRBJ1-1; d_gene: NA; abundance: NA; v_gene: TRBV9
CDR3aa: CASSLVGGPIYEQYF; CDR3nt: TGTGCCAGCAGCTTAGTTGGGGGCCCGATCTACGAGCAGTACTTC; j_gene: TRBJ2-7; d_gene: NA; abundance: NA; v_gene: TRBV11-2
CDR3aa: CASSFDDRTGVHEQYF; CDR3nt: TGTGCCAGCAGCTTCGATGATAGGACAGGGGTCCACGAGCAGTACTTC; j_gene: TRBJ2-7; d_gene: TRBD1; abundance: NA; v_gene: TRBV11-1
CDR3aa: CASRKDRDRGLEQYF; CDR3nt: TGTGCCAGCAGAAAAGACCGGGACAGGGGGCTCGAGCAGTACTTC; j_gene: TRBJ2-7; d_gene: TRBD1; abundance: NA; v_gene: TRBV5-4
CDR3aa: CASSVGGRAPYGYTF; CDR3nt: TGTGCCAGCAGCGTAGGGGGCAGGGCCCCCTATGGCTACACCTTC; j_gene: TRBJ1-2; d_gene: NA; abundance: NA; v_gene: TRBV9
CDR3aa: CASSVEGLGLNEQFF; CDR3nt: TGTGCCAGCAGCGTAGAAGGACTTGGGCTCAATGAGCAGTTCTTC; j_gene: TRBJ2-1; d_gene: NA; abundance: few; v_gene: TRBV9
CDR3aa: CASSKSRHPGGASYEQYF; CDR3nt: TGTGCCAGCAGCAAGAGTAGGCACCCTGGCGGGGCTTCCTACGAGCAGTACTTC; j_gene: TRBJ2-7; d_gene: NA; abundance: NA; v_gene: TRBV21-1
CDR3aa: CASSRDSLNTEAFF; CDR3nt: TGTGCCAGCAGCCGTGACAGTCTGAACACTGAAGCTTTCTTT; j_gene: TRBJ1-1; d_gene: NA; abundance: NA; v_gene: TRBV7-8
CDR3aa: CASSYSRVYNEQFF; CDR3nt: TGTGCCAGCAGTTACTCCAGGGTGTATAATGAGCAGTTCTTC; j_gene: TRBJ2-1; d_gene: NA; abundance: few; v_gene: TRBV6-6
CDR3aa: CASSPGLAFSYEQYF; CDR3nt: TGTGCCAGCAGCCCCGGACTAGCGTTTTCCTACGAGCAGTACTTC; j_gene: TRBJ2-7; d_gene: TRBD2; abundance: NA; v_gene: TRBV4-2
CDR3aa: CASSQTGGRWETQYF; CDR3nt: TGTGCCAGCAGCCAGACAGGGGGGAGGTGGGAGACCCAGTACTTC; j_gene: TRBJ2-5; d_gene: TRBD1; abundance: NA; v_gene: TRBV4-2
CDR3aa: CASSQGDWTSGYWELREQFF; CDR3nt: TGTGCCAGCAGCCAAGGGGACTGGACTAGCGGGTACTGGGAACTTCGGGAGCAGTTCTTC; j_gene: TRBJ2-1; d_gene: TRBD2; abundance: NA; v_gene: TRBV3-1/TRBV3-2
CDR3aa: CATSDPGTGKETQYF; CDR3nt: TGTGCCACCAGTGACCCTGGGACAGGGAAGGAGACCCAGTACTTC; j_gene: TRBJ2-5; d_gene: TRBD1; abundance: few; v_gene: TRBV24-1
CDR3aa: CASSLIAGVGEQFF; CDR3nt: TGTGCCAGCAGCTTGATAGCGGGAGTAGGTGAGCAGTTCTTC; j_gene: TRBJ2-1; d_gene: TRBD2; abundance: NA; v_gene: TRBV7-3